A single sample is the source of the 30 T cell receptor beta chains below, sequenced in a study of cytomegalovirus exposure and HLA in healthy donors. With 60 Vbeta and 13 Jbeta primers, the PCR was carried out. Using immunoSEQ multiplex PCR, the repertoire was profiled, and TCRdb retains in-frame clones only, with some absent. The table includes under 200,000 clones, approximately 86% detected once. Source material: PBMCs. All receptors come from a woman aged 25 to 39 in good health and CMV-seronegative.

The chain is built from TRBV20-1 and TRBJ1-1; D is perhaps TRBD1 (5 bases). The germline V gene encodes CDR1 DFQATT and CDR2 SNEGSKA (reference sequence). V lost 5 bases to trimming and J lost 10 bases, with 14 bases between them. The CDR3 has 11 amino acids. The CDR3 sequence: CSAYPGQVAFF. The CDR3, as DNA: TGCAGTGCTTATCCAGGGCAGGTAGCTTTCTTT.

This clone was observed a handful of times. The rearrangement links TRBV18 to TRBJ1-5, with D tentatively TRBD1 (6 bases). Deletions cut 3 bases from V and 3 bases from J, with 15 bases between. The CDR3 consists of 16 residues. CDR1 and CDR2 (germline): KGHSH, LQKENI. CDR3 protein: CASSPRTVPNNQPQHF. The CDR3 coding sequence is TGTGCCAGCTCACCTCGGACAGTCCCTAACAATCAGCCCCAGCATTTT.

In regard to this clone: Sequence at one end of the junction differs from germline and may be a read error. The gene calls are TRBV5-1 and TRBJ1-4, with TRBD1 identical over 7 bases. This CDR3 comprises 14 residues. Per the germline V gene, CDR1 is SGHRS and CDR2 is YFSETQ. The CDR3 here is CASSRQGYGEKLFF. For the CDR3, the DNA is TGTGCCAGCAGCCGACAGGGTTACGGTGAAAAACTGTTTTTT.

V is TRBV7-9 and J is TRBJ2-7, with 7 bases matching TRBD1. The CDR3 loop spans 17 amino acids. With 4 bases clipped from V and 3 bases from J, the junction kept 15 bases outside the gene matches. Germline V lookup: CDR1 SEHNR, CDR2 FQNEAQ (reference sequence). CDR3 in amino acids: CASSSIDVYRDSYEQYF. In DNA, the CDR3 is TGTGCCAGCAGCTCCATTGACGTTTACCGGGACAGCTACGAGCAGTACTTC.

This chain links TRBV6-5 with TRBJ2-3, with 9 bases fitting TRBD2. The V and J ends lost 6 bases and 5 bases, in that order; junction bases with no gene match: 6. There are 14 residues in the CDR3. Per germline, CDR1 MNHEY and CDR2 SVGAGI. In DNA form, the CDR3 reads TGTGCCAGCAGATTAGCGGGAGTGAAAGATACGCAGTATTTT. This codes for CASRLAGVKDTQYF.

V gene TRBV7-9 combines with J gene TRBJ1-3; D possibly corresponds to TRBD1 (5 bases). Per the germline V gene, CDR1 is SEHNR and CDR2 is FQNEAQ (reference sequence). The CDR3 is 18 amino acids. Trimming took off 5 bases at V and 3 bases at J, with 23 bases between the two ends. The CDR3 here is CASSQPGGAEFNGNTIYF. DNA of the CDR3: TGTGCCAGCAGCCAACCGGGGGGTGCGGAGTTCAATGGAAACACCATATATTTT.

The J gene is TRBJ2-7, the V gene TRBV10-2; D ambiguous. CDR1 is WSHSY, CDR2 SAAADI, per germline. The CDR3 totals 13 residues. Trimming took 6 bases from V and 2 from J, leaving 11 bases between them. The CDR3 reads CASSATEPYEQYF. The DNA for the CDR3 is TGCGCCAGCAGCGCGACTGAACCCTACGAGCAGTACTTC.

In regard to this clone: Other nucleotide sequences from this sample produce the same CDR3. The chain combines TRBV29-1 with TRBJ2-1, with a weak D call TRBD2 (5 bases). V lost 3 bases and J 1 base, leaving 7 bases between the germline ends. Germline assignment: CDR1 SQVTM and CDR2 ANQGSEA. CDR3 length: 13 amino acids. DNA of the CDR3: TGCAGCGTTGACGGGGATTCCTACAATGAGCAGTTCTTC. Translated, it gives CSVDGDSYNEQFF.

The chain combines TRBV30 with TRBJ2-3; D not certain. Trimming shortened V by 5 bases and J by 0 bases, and 9 bases separated the two germline ends. The CDR3 covers 13 residues. Germline CDR1 GTSNPN, CDR2 SVGIG (reference sequence). CDR3 nucleotide sequence: TGTGCCTGGTCCGGAGCTAGCACAGATACGCAGTATTTT. This codes for CAWSGASTDTQYF.

This clone was detected only once. The rearrangement links TRBV7-2 to TRBJ2-2; D ambiguous. With 6 bases removed from V and 6 bases from J, the gap between germline ends came to 8 bases. The V gene's germline CDR1 is SGHTA and CDR2 FQGNSA. The CDR3 consists of 12 residues. This CDR3 reads CASSVLSGELFF. The CDR3 DNA sequence: TGTGCCAGCAGTGTCTTATCCGGGGAGCTGTTTTTT.

V and J are TRBV29-1 and TRBJ1-5, with D perhaps matching TRBD1 (5 bases). The CDR3 runs 12 residues. V lost 4 bases and J lost 4, with 8 bases in between. Germline CDR1 SQVTM, CDR2 ANQGSEA. CDR3 sequence (DNA): TGCAGCGTTGGACAGCTAAATCAGCCCCAGCATTTT. Protein sequence: CSVGQLNQPQHF. Full variable domain (rest looked up from reference TRBV29-1 and TRBJ1-5): SAVISQKPSRDICQRGTSLTIQCQVDSQVTMMFWYRQQPGQSLTLIATANQGSEATYESGFVIDKFPISRPNLTFSTLTVSNMSPEDSSIYLCSVGQLNQPQHFGDGTRLSIL.

This clone appeared once. V and J are TRBV11-2 and TRBJ2-4; TRBD2 is a possible D gene (6 bases). The germline V gene has CDR1 SGHAT and CDR2 FQNNGV. V lost 5 bases, J lost 6 bases, and 17 bases lay in between. The CDR3 loop spans 15 amino acids. The CDR3 sequence is CASSPPGGYGNIQYF. In DNA, the CDR3 is TGTGCCAGCAGCCCCCCTGGGGGGTACGGAAACATTCAGTACTTC.

The genes are TRBV15 and TRBJ2-1; D perhaps matches TRBD2 (6 bases). Germline loops: CDR1 LNHNV, CDR2 YYDKDF (reference sequence). This CDR3 comprises 17 residues. The V end was cut by 3 bases, the J end by 4 bases, with 19 bases between. The CDR3 region is CATSRVGFGTAYNEQFF. CDR3 coding DNA: TGTGCCACCAGCAGGGTAGGTTTCGGGACTGCATACAATGAGCAGTTCTTC.

The V and J genes are TRBV2 and TRBJ2-5; 7 bases line up with TRBD1. Germline CDR1 SNHLY, CDR2 FYNNEI. V lost 8 bases and J lost 5; bases outside the gene matches: 8. This CDR3 is 13 amino acids long. CDR3 amino acids: CASSDRAKETQYF. As DNA, the CDR3 is TGTGCCAGCTCAGACAGGGCTAAGGAGACCCAGTACTTC. The full variable domain, rest sourced from reference TRBV2 and TRBJ2-5, is EPEVTQTPSHQVTQMGQEVILRCVPISNHLYFYWYRQILGQKVEFLVSFYNNEISEKSEIFDDQFSVERPDGSNFTLKIRSTKLEDSAMYFCASSDRAKETQYFGPGTRLLVL.

This CDR3 reads CASSGTMTYEQYF. In DNA, the CDR3 is TGTGCCAGCAGCGGAACTATGACCTACGAGCAGTACTTC. The chain links TRBV5-5 to TRBJ2-7; D not resolved. The CDR3 loop spans 13 amino acids. V lost 4 bases and J 2 bases, leaving 10 bases between the germline ends. The germline gives CDR1 SGHKS, CDR2 YYEKEE (reference sequence).

The CDR3 DNA reads TGTGCCAGCAATCCGACCAGGCCCACTTCCTACGAGCAGTACTTC. Protein: CASNPTRPTSYEQYF. J is TRBJ2-7 and V is TRBV28; no reliable D call. Germline V CDR1 and CDR2: MDHEN, SYDVKM. The CDR3 loop spans 15 amino acids. V dropped 7 bases and J dropped 1 base, with 17 bases sitting between them.

The rearrangement links TRBV2 to TRBJ2-2, with D tentatively TRBD2 (6 bases). Germline V CDR1 and CDR2: SNHLY, FYNNEI. V lost 3 bases and J lost 2, with 16 bases in between. The CDR3 extends over 17 amino acids. CDR3 sequence: CASSDRDSPSNTGELFF. The CDR3 region has the DNA TGTGCCAGCAGTGATAGGGACTCACCCTCTAACACCGGGGAGCTGTTTTTT.

The J gene is TRBJ2-4, the V gene TRBV5-1; 9 nucleotides match TRBD2. V lost 1 base and J lost 9; bases outside the gene matches: 8. The length of the CDR3 is 15 residues. CDR1 is SGHRS and CDR2 is YFSETQ in the germline V gene. The DNA for the CDR3 is TGCGCCAGCAGCTTGTCGCAAGCGGGGGGAAGCATTCAGTACTTC. It encodes CASSLSQAGGSIQYF.

V is TRBV19 and J is TRBJ2-1; TRBD2 agrees at 8 bases. This CDR3 has 15 amino acids. Germline V lookup: CDR1 LNHDA, CDR2 SQIVND (reference sequence). V lost 6 bases to trimming and J lost 7 bases; unmatched junction nucleotides: 11. The DNA for the CDR3 is TGTGCCAGTAGCCCCGGACTAGCAGGGCTGAATGAGCAGTTCTTC. Protein product: CASSPGLAGLNEQFF.

V gene TRBV29-1 combines with J gene TRBJ1-2; D is unclear. V lost 1 base to trimming and J lost 2 bases, with 2 bases between them. Germline V gives CDR1 SQVTM, CDR2 ANQGSEA. The CDR3 is 11 residues long. This CDR3 is CSVEANYGYTF. The DNA for the CDR3 is TGCAGCGTTGAAGCAAACTATGGCTACACCTTC.

This clone showed up just once. The rearrangement joins TRBV5-1 to TRBJ2-7; a possible D gene is TRBD1 (6 bases). This CDR3 comprises 15 residues. Trimming cost V 5 bases and J 2 bases, with 17 bases left between them. CDR1 and CDR2 (germline): SGHRS, YFSETQ. This chain's CDR3 is CASRSTRTVTYEQYF. CDR3 sequence (DNA): TGCGCCAGCAGGTCCACCAGGACAGTTACCTACGAGCAGTACTTC.

The CDR3 DNA follows: TGTGCCAGCAGCTCAGACCCTATAACCCGCCGAGAGACCCAGTACTTC. It yields the protein CASSSDPITRRETQYF. The chain carries TRBV11-2 and TRBJ2-5; D is uncertain. Trimming removed 4 bases at V and 4 bases at J, with 19 bases between. From germline, CDR1 is SGHAT and CDR2 FQNNGV. This CDR3 has 16 amino acids.

The CDR3 sequence: CASSWDSNEKLFF. The CDR3, as DNA: TGTGCCAGCAGCTGGGACAGTAATGAAAAACTGTTTTTT. The gene calls are TRBV5-5 and TRBJ1-4, with TRBD1 matching 7 bases. The CDR3 is 13 amino acids. Germline CDR1 is SGHKS and CDR2 is YYEKEE (reference sequence). Trimming took 3 bases from V and 4 from J; bases not matched to a gene: 0.

This chain uses TRBV2 with TRBJ2-1, with TRBD2 identical over 13 bases. Germline V lookup: CDR1 SNHLY, CDR2 FYNNEI. This CDR3 contains 17 residues. V lost 5 bases and J lost 2; bases outside the gene matches: 6. DNA for the CDR3: TGTGCCAGCAGTCCGACTAGCGGGAGGCCACCCTACAATGAGCAGTTCTTC. This sequence encodes CASSPTSGRPPYNEQFF.

This sequence joins TRBV27 and TRBJ2-3; D is undetermined. The V gene's germline CDR1 is MNHEY and CDR2 SMNVEV (reference sequence). The CDR3 loop spans 15 amino acids. Trimming took off 4 bases at V and 0 bases at J, with 11 bases between the two ends. The CDR3 nucleotides read TGTGCCAGCAGTTCGATAGTAACTAGCACAGATACGCAGTATTTT. Its translation: CASSSIVTSTDTQYF.

The chain employs TRBV6-1 and TRBJ2-7; 7 bases align to TRBD1. Germline V lookup: CDR1 MNHNS, CDR2 SASEGT. Trimming cost V 6 bases and J 4 bases; bases outside gene matches: 6. The CDR3 is 13 residues long. For the CDR3, the DNA is TGTGCCAGCAGCCGACAACAGGGGTACGAGCAGTACTTC. This gives the protein CASSRQQGYEQYF.

Note on this clone: Germline and junction disagree at one end, which may indicate a read error. This sequence joins TRBV18 and TRBJ2-7; 11 bases align to TRBD2. The germline gives CDR1 KGHSH, CDR2 LQKENI. CDR3 length: 15 residues. The CDR3, as DNA: TGTGCCAGCTCAGGAGGACTAGCGGGTCCCTACGGGCAGTACTTC. As protein: CASSGGLAGPYGQYF.

V and J are TRBV25-1 and TRBJ1-1; TRBD1 aligns across 7 bases. Germline CDR1 and CDR2: MGHDK and SYGVNS. This CDR3 is built from 14 residues. The V segment lost 6 bases and the J segment 4 bases; nucleotides outside the gene matches: 8. The CDR3 sequence: CASSLGGSGTEAFF. CDR3 nucleotide sequence: TGTGCCAGCAGCTTAGGGGGCAGCGGCACTGAAGCTTTCTTT.

This chain joins TRBV19 and TRBJ2-5, with 7 nucleotides matching TRBD2. The ends lost 5 bases at V and 1 base at J; junction bases unmatched: 1. This CDR3 has 13 residues. Germline CDR1 is LNHDA and CDR2 is SQIVND (reference sequence). In nucleotides, the CDR3 is TGTGCCAGTAGTGGGACTATCCAAGAGACCCAGTACTTC. It is translated as CASSGTIQETQYF.

The chain joins TRBV5-1 to TRBJ2-1; 11 nucleotides line up with TRBD2. The CDR3 length is 15 residues. V shed 4 bases, J shed 3 bases, and the junction held 3 bases outside the gene matches. Looked up from germline, CDR1 is SGHRS and CDR2 is YFSETQ. The CDR3, as DNA: TGCGCCAGCAGCCGTACTAGCGGGAGCTACAATGAGCAGTTCTTC. Translated: CASSRTSGSYNEQFF.